Given below is one T cell receptor (beta chain) in context. This table comes from immunoSEQ multiplex PCR, and its TCRdb copy is limited to in-frame clones, with some not included. The sample consists of some 150,000 clones, roughly 82% of them appearing once. This entry comes from a study of blood T cell repertoires in COVID-19. V dropped 5 bases and J dropped 4; count of bases not matched to a gene: 4. From germline, CDR1 is SEHNR and CDR2 FQNEAQ (reference sequence). The CDR3 has 14 residues. The receptor comes from a woman in her 70s with acute or convalescent COVID-19. Material for sequencing was peripheral blood. The V call is TRBV7-9, the J call TRBJ2-5; 10 nucleotides agree with TRBD1. Here the CDR3 reads CASSLDRGVETQYF. CDR3 nucleotide sequence: TGTGCCAGCAGCCTGGACAGGGGGGTAGAGACCCAGTACTTC.